This TCR beta chain was documented in a study of a mutant IDH1 vaccine in newly diagnosed glioma (dated by TCRdb to the early 2020s). Background for the entire study: The roughly 33 treated patients were roughly 62% male and 37.5% female, with a mean age of about 38 years. Before enrollment, patients had received standard therapy of radiotherapy alone, temozolomide alone, or radiochemotherapy with temozolomide; most received the combination. Peripheral blood was drawn at six visits: V03 (baseline), V05, V07, V10, V12 and V13. Longitudinal TCRB deep sequencing was performed for about two dozen treated patients wherever samples were available for exploratory analyses.

General conclusions and limits of the study: Pseudoprogression seemed to be unrelated to changes in the top peripheral T cell clonotypes found by TCRB sequencing. Across multiple MHC alleles, vaccine-induced immune responses were seen in just over 90% of patients. The authors noted that analyses of patient blood samples could not be reproduced because of sample limitations. Availability determined which PBMC samples were chosen for TCRB deep sequencing.

Library preparation employed the immunoSEQ multiplex PCR assay. The hsTCRB Kit was used according to the manufacturer's protocol to amplify rearranged TCR beta chain sequences. Sequencing of TCRB libraries was carried out on an Illumina MiSeq. Per the original workflow: Demultiplexing, trimming and gene mapping were performed with the kit vendor's proprietary platform. TCRdb holds this immuneACCESS table with in-frame rearrangements only. Some clones are missing; in checked studies, unresolved V genes explain under half, and the rest has no known cause. Clone size and the V and J calls come from that table; the DNA yielded D and trimming. This sample lists tens of thousands of clones; 91% were detected once. The leading ten clones occupy 2.6% of the sample. This specimen's time point label, interpreted: baseline, week 1 (first vaccination visit). This specimen's treatment or condition label, per the study, means: pre-vaccination baseline after standard-of-care therapy. All donors had newly diagnosed IDH1-mutant astrocytomas of WHO grade 3 or 4 that showed loss of nuclear ATRX. The samples were drawn from NOA16, a multicentre, single-arm, open-label phase I trial in Germany that tested a mutant IDH1 peptide vaccine in humans for the first time. For immunogenicity testing, the blood drawn at visit V03 was used as the baseline sample. Genomic DNA for TCRB sequencing was isolated from EDTA blood with the DNeasy Blood and Tissue Kit.

A distance of 19 bases separates the germline ends of V and J, which lose 6 bases and 2 bases respectively. Including the terminal cysteine and phenylalanine, the CDR3 comprises 17 residues. CDR3 DNA is the only sequence kept; it has 51 bases, read in frame from the first base. CDR1 and CDR2, looked up from the germline V gene (reference sequence), are LNHNV and YYDKDF. To note about this clone: Its antigen remains unidentified. No base qualities exist here, and no much larger clone lies one base off it.

This clonotype was sampled from a man in his fifties or sixties with glioma. This sample comprised PBMCs, obtained from a glioma patient treated with radiotherapy, temozolomide or both. This chain is built from TRBV15 and TRBJ2-2; D gene: possibly TRBD1, on 5 matching bases. The nucleotides are TGTGCCACCAGGATGCTACAGGAGACCCCAAACACCGGGGAGCTGTTTTTT. Its translation is CATRMLQETPNTGELFF.